These 27 T cell receptor beta chains came from one sample sequenced in a study of human T cells and chemical hapten exposure. A single record per CDR3 protein comes from TCRdb applying MiXCR to the RACE reads. The sample lists 99,000 or so distinct CDR3 sequences; more than 10% were seen once. Time point described: pre-sensitization, week 0. The treatment is: therapeutic diphenylcyclopropenone sensitization with weekly scalp DPC. The sample was whole blood, taken in connection with sensitization to the hapten diphenylcyclopropenone (DPC). The receptors derive from a woman in her fifties or sixties with alopecia areata. Some clones in this sample may be carry-over from other donors' samples.

V usage is TRBV19 and J usage is TRBJ1-6; D uncertain. Germline V gene data show CDR1 as LNHDA and CDR2 as SQIVND (reference sequence). Between the trimmed V and J ends, which lost 8 bases and 4 bases, there was a span of 9 bases. The CDR3 is 13 residues long. The DNA for the CDR3 is TGTGCCAGTTCTTCAGATTATAATTCACCCCTCCACTTT. Translation: CASSSDYNSPLHF.

Regarding this clonotype: A much more abundant neighbour one base away suggests this may be a read error. The rearrangement joins TRBV7-9 to TRBJ2-5; no reliable D call. V lost 8 bases and J lost 1, with 2 bases in between. CDR1 SEHNR and CDR2 FQNEAQ come from the germline V gene (reference sequence). There are 10 residues in the CDR3. This chain's CDR3 is CASAQETQYF. The CDR3 coding sequence is TGTGCCAGCGCCCAAGAGACCCAGTACTTC.

This chain joins TRBV7-2 and TRBJ2-1; D possibly corresponds to TRBD1 (5 bases). V was shortened by 0 bases and J by 2 bases, with 8 bases between the two germline ends. The germline CDR1 and CDR2 sequences are SGHTA and FQGNSA. This CDR3 contains 15 residues. The CDR3 DNA follows: TGTGCCAGCAGCTTAGCCGTGACAGCCTACAATGAGCAGTTCTTC. Translation gives CASSLAVTAYNEQFF.

V is TRBV20-1 and J is TRBJ2-7; 7 bases line up with TRBD1. The trim removed 6 bases at V and 6 bases at J, leaving 2 bases unmatched. Germline CDR1 reads DFQATT; CDR2 reads SNEGSKA (reference sequence). The CDR3 has 10 amino acids. This CDR3 is CSAGGGEQYF. The DNA for the CDR3 is TGCAGTGCAGGGGGCGGCGAGCAGTACTTC.

The chain couples TRBV15 to TRBJ2-2; D gene unclear. The V gene's germline CDR1 is LNHNV and CDR2 YYDKDF (reference sequence). The CDR3 consists of 14 residues. The V and J ends lost 0 bases and 6 bases respectively, with 8 bases between them. The CDR3 loop is CATSRDQASGELFF. CDR3 nucleotide sequence: TGTGCCACCAGCAGAGATCAGGCTTCCGGGGAGCTGTTTTTT.

This clonotype came up many times. This chain links TRBV5-4 with TRBJ1-6; D not resolved. The CDR3 is 15 residues long. CDR1 and CDR2 (germline): SGHNT, YYREEE (reference sequence). Trimming left V 0 bases short and J 0 bases short, with 4 bases between. In DNA, the CDR3 is TGTGCCAGCAGCTTGGGGAGCTCCTATAATTCACCCCTCCACTTT. Residues: CASSLGSSYNSPLHF.

The CDR3 DNA reads as TGTGCCAGCTCACTACCCGGGGGGCCAAACAATGAGCAGTTCTTC. This encodes CASSLPGGPNNEQFF. This rearrangement joins TRBV18 to TRBJ2-1; D might be TRBD2 (7 bases). The CDR3 sequence is 15 residues long. V was pared by 4 bases and J by 5 bases, with 15 bases between. CDR1 and CDR2 from the germline V gene are KGHSH and LQKENI.

The chain joins TRBV20-1 to TRBJ1-2; TRBD1 matches at 7 bases. V lost 4 bases, J lost 7 bases, and 6 bases stayed unmatched. Germline loops: CDR1 DFQATT, CDR2 SNEGSKA (reference sequence). CDR3 size: 12 residues. The CDR3 region is CSAMTGFAGYTF. CDR3 coding DNA: TGCAGTGCTATGACAGGGTTCGCTGGCTACACCTTC.

This clonotype was observed a handful of times. The gene calls are TRBV7-2 and TRBJ2-3, with 8 bases aligning to TRBD2. CDR1 is SGHTA and CDR2 is FQGNSA in the germline V gene. The CDR3 covers 19 residues. With 1 base clipped from V and 4 bases from J, the junction kept 16 bases outside the gene matches. The CDR3 DNA reads as TGTGCCAGCAGCTTAGGGGGTACGAGCGGGGGCCGACTCTCAGATACGCAGTATTTT. Its protein product is CASSLGGTSGGRLSDTQYF.

As to this clonotype: Likely a read error: the CDR3 ends without its conserved phenylalanine or tryptophan. Here the CDR3 reads CASSLQGARTDTQYY. CDR3 bases: TGTGCCAGCAGCCTACAGGGGGCAAGAACAGATACGCAGTATTAT. The V gene is TRBV25-1, the J gene TRBJ2-3; TRBD1 agrees at 9 bases. Germline CDR1 MGHDK, CDR2 SYGVNS. The CDR3 spans 15 residues. Unmatched junction bases numbered 7, after V lost 6 bases and J lost 3 bases.

V usage is TRBV5-1 and J usage is TRBJ1-6; no clear D gene. Trimming stripped 2 bases from V and 7 bases from J, with 25 bases between. Germline V gene sequence: CDR1 SGHRS, CDR2 YFSETQ. This CDR3 region has 19 residues. CDR3 bases: TGCGCCAGCAGCTTATGGGAGGTTGTGTCGGATCTCGAGAATTCACCCCTCCACTTT. It encodes CASSLWEVVSDLENSPLHF.

This clonotype was detected many times. The chain has TRBV27 and TRBJ1-6; maybe TRBD1 (6 bases). Germline V CDR1 and CDR2: MNHEY, SMNVEV (reference sequence). The CDR3 contains 14 residues. V lost 5 bases and J 6 bases, leaving 11 bases between the germline ends. In nucleotides, the CDR3 is TGTGCCAGCAGTGAGGACAGCTCTAATTCACCCCTCCACTTT. It yields the protein CASSEDSSNSPLHF.

This clonotype has more than one count but fewer than ten. The chain is built from TRBV12-3 or TRBV12-4 and TRBJ1-6, with D hard to call. This CDR3 has 15 amino acids. V gave up 4 bases and J gave up 9 bases, with 16 bases separating them. DNA of the CDR3: TGTGCCAGCAGTTCCTCGGACGTGGGCAGTTCACCCCTCCACTTT. It encodes CASSSSDVGSSPLHF.

This clonotype was counted ten times or more. This chain uses TRBV30 with TRBJ2-2, with unresolved D. The germline V gene encodes CDR1 GTSNPN and CDR2 SVGIG (reference sequence). The V gene lost 0 bases and the J gene lost 0 bases, with 5 bases spanning the gap. The CDR3 totals 14 residues. CDR3 amino acids: CAWSVDSNTGELFF. The CDR3, as DNA: TGTGCCTGGAGTGTAGACTCGAACACCGGGGAGCTGTTTTTT.

In its sample, this clonotype was seen a few times. This chain connects TRBV18 to TRBJ2-1, with a possible D match to TRBD1 (7 bases). Germline V CDR1 and CDR2: KGHSH, LQKENI. V lost 0 bases to trimming and J lost 2 bases, with 11 bases between them. CDR3 size: 16 residues. Written as DNA, the CDR3 is TGTGCCAGCTCACCACCCTCAGGGGGGACCTACAATGAGCAGTTCTTC. Its protein product is CASSPPSGGTYNEQFF.

This clonotype has only a few counts. The chain joins TRBV20-1 to TRBJ1-5; the match to TRBD1 covers 10 bases. The CDR3 spans 17 residues. The V segment lost 1 base and the J segment 2 bases; nucleotides outside the gene matches: 8. Looked up from germline, CDR1 is DFQATT and CDR2 is SNEGSKA (reference sequence). CDR3 coding DNA: TGCAGTGCTAGAGTAGGGACAGGGGACACCCGCAATCAGCCCCAGCATTTT. This encodes CSARVGTGDTRNQPQHF.

The sample holds a few counts of this clonotype. The chain recombines TRBV10-3 with TRBJ2-3, with unresolved D. CDR3 length: 15 residues. V was pared by 0 bases and J by 2 bases, with 9 bases between. CDR1 is ENHRY, CDR2 SYGVKD, per germline. The CDR3 spells CAISESRTLTDTQYF. As DNA, the CDR3 is TGTGCCATCAGTGAGTCGCGGACCCTCACAGATACGCAGTATTTT.

The sample holds many counts of this clonotype. J is TRBJ1-1 and V is TRBV12-3 or TRBV12-4; 7 bases align to TRBD1. The junction had 2 bases not matched to a gene; V was cut back by 3 bases and J by 1 base. The CDR3 has 14 amino acids. The CDR3 DNA sequence: TGTGCCAGCAGTTTGGGGACAGAGAACACTGAAGCTTTCTTT. Its translation: CASSLGTENTEAFF.

V is TRBV9 and J is TRBJ2-3, with 8 bases lining up with TRBD2. J gave up 1 base and V 2 bases, and 3 bases lay outside the gene matches. This CDR3 contains 15 residues. Germline loops: CDR1 SGDLS, CDR2 YYNGEE. CDR3 region: CASSVGTRGTDTQYF. CDR3 bases: TGTGCCAGCAGCGTCGGGACTAGGGGCACAGATACGCAGTATTTT.

This clonotype was counted ten times or more. The rearrangement uses TRBV6-1 and TRBJ1-1; D not certain. The germline gives CDR1 MNHNS, CDR2 SASEGT. The CDR3 has 16 residues. Deletions cut 5 bases from V and 3 bases from J, with 19 bases between. CDR3 bases: TGTGCCAGCAGTTCCCAAAGGGTAACAGCCCACACTGAAGCTTTCTTT. Translating it yields CASSSQRVTAHTEAFF.

This clonotype was recorded a few times. V usage is TRBV15 and J usage is TRBJ1-3; maybe TRBD1 (6 bases). Trimming cost V 5 bases and J 4 bases, with 9 bases left between them. This CDR3 has 13 amino acids. CDR1 and CDR2 from the germline V gene are LNHNV and YYDKDF (reference sequence). CDR3 in DNA: TGTGCCACCAGCCTCCAGGGGGGAAACACCATATATTTT. Protein: CATSLQGGNTIYF. Supplemented by reference TRBV15 and TRBJ1-3, the full variable domain reads DAMVIQNPRYQVTQFGKPVTLSCSQTLNHNVMYWYQQKSSQAPKLLFHYYDKDFNNEADTPDNFQSRRPNTSFCFLDIRSPGLGDTAMYLCATSLQGGNTIYFGEGSWLTVV.

There are many counts of this clonotype. J is TRBJ1-2 and V is TRBV14; D is unclear. V lost 2 bases, J lost 4 bases, and 8 bases lay in between. The germline V gene encodes CDR1 SGHDN and CDR2 FVKESK. The CDR3 is 13 residues long. CDR3 coding DNA: TGTGCCAGCAGCCAAACCGGTCCCTATGGCTACACCTTC. Amino acids: CASSQTGPYGYTF.

The genes are TRBV7-2 and TRBJ2-3; D ambiguous. From germline, CDR1 is SGHTA and CDR2 FQGNSA. CDR3 length: 13 amino acids. V lost 2 bases to trimming and J lost 4 bases, with 7 bases between them. CDR3 sequence reads: CASSLRLADTQYF. The CDR3 coding sequence is TGTGCCAGCAGCTTACGCCTGGCAGATACGCAGTATTTT.

This clonotype was recorded only once. This may be a read error, as it is one base from a much larger clone. The chain uses TRBV7-6 and TRBJ2-7; 7 bases line up with TRBD1. The CDR3 has 18 residues. Germline CDR1 SGHVS, CDR2 FNYEAQ. The DNA for the CDR3 is TGTGCCAGCAGATTAGCCCTGAAACAGGGGAAGAATTTCTACGAGCAGTACTTC. This encodes CASRLALKQGKNFYEQYF. Full variable domain (missing parts from reference TRBV7-6 and TRBJ2-7): GAGVSQSPRYKVTKRGQDVALRCDPISGHVSLYWYRQALGQGPEFLTYFNYEAQQDKSGLPNDRFSAERPEGSISTLTIQRTEQRDSAMYRCASRLALKQGKNFYEQYFGPGTRLTVT.

This clonotype was detected only a few times. This sequence joins TRBV6-2 or TRBV6-3 and TRBJ2-3; 9 positions match TRBD2. Germline V gene lookup returns CDR1 MNHEY and CDR2 SVGEGT. J was trimmed by 4 bases and V by 7 bases; bases with no gene match: 9. CDR3 length: 15 amino acids. This CDR3 reads CASTQLGLASDTQYF. The CDR3, as DNA: TGTGCCAGCACACAACTCGGACTAGCGTCAGATACGCAGTATTTT.

This rearrangement joins TRBV24-1 to TRBJ2-7, with D hard to call. This CDR3 region has 14 residues. Trimming left V 0 bases short and J 3 bases short, with 8 bases between. From germline, CDR1 is KGHDR and CDR2 SFDVKD. CDR3 coding DNA: TGTGCCACCAGTGATTTGGGATCGGGCTACGAGCAGTACTTC. Its protein product is CATSDLGSGYEQYF.

This clonotype was detected a few times. This chain links TRBV6-5 with TRBJ1-4, with D possibly being TRBD1 (5 bases). Germline lookup yields CDR1 MNHEY and CDR2 SVGAGI. The ends were cut back, 6 bases at V and 7 bases at J, with 12 bases in the middle. The CDR3 contains 13 residues. CDR3 coding DNA: TGTGCCAGCAGAGAGGGGCCTATTGAAAAACTGTTTTTT. This translates into CASREGPIEKLFF.